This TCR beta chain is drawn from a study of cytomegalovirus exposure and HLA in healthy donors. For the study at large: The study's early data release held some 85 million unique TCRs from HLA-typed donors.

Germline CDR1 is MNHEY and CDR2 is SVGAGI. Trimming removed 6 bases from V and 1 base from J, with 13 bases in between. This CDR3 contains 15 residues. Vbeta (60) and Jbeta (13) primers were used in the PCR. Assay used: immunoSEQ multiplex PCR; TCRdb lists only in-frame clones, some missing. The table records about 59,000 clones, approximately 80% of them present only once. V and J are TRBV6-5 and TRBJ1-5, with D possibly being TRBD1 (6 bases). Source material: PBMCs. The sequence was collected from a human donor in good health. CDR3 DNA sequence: TGTGCCAGCAGCCCATACAGGGCAAGCAATCAGCCCCAGCATTTT. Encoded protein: CASSPYRASNQPQHF.